The sequence of this TCR beta chain was determined in a study of T cell responses to AZD1222 COVID-19 vaccine. Study background: Some second doses came at about 4 weeks and others at about 12 weeks; these were pooled. Study-wide findings and caveats: An increase in Spike-specific TCR breadth and depth was observed after two AZD1222 doses. After the peak T cell response, and only then, were repertoires sampled.

Worth noting for this clone: The antigen is unknown.

Germline V gene data show CDR1 as MNHEY and CDR2 as SMNVEV (reference sequence). The CDR3 is 13 residues long. The V end was cut by 5 bases, the J end by 4 bases, with 11 bases between. TCRdb's copy holds only in-frame clones and misses some; the assay was immunoSEQ multiplex PCR. The table shows around 180,000 clones, with roughly nine tenths occurring only once. Specimen: peripheral blood, collected on day 0 of AZD1222 vaccination. This chain links TRBV27 with TRBJ1-2; D perhaps matches TRBD1 (6 bases). The origin of this receptor is an adult in good health. The CDR3 loop reads CASSPGAGYGYTF. The CDR3 bases are TGTGCCAGCAGTCCAGGGGCGGGCTATGGCTACACCTTC.